This T cell receptor beta chain originates from a study of OX40 agonist ivuxolimab in advanced cancers. Study-wide context: Three patients had partial responses: one hepatocellular carcinoma, two cutaneous melanoma. Study-wide results and limits: The specificity for antigen of the expanded peripheral T cells was not determined.

As to this clone: Its target is not known.

From germline, CDR1 is SGHVS and CDR2 FQNEAQ. The CDR3 is 16 residues long. V was clipped by 5 bases and J by 8 bases, with 22 bases between them. The assay was immunoSEQ multiplex PCR, and TCRdb's table has in-frame clones only and misses some. This sample yields roughly 110,000 clones, of which over 75% are seen a single time; 0.4% to 0.6% belongs to the top ten. Sequences were derived from CD4+ or CD8+ T cells sorted from blood, sampled in a trial of the OX40 agonist ivuxolimab. The TCR originated in an adult with an advanced solid tumor such as melanoma, head and neck, liver or kidney cancer. The J gene is TRBJ2-1, the V gene TRBV7-8; maybe TRBD2 (7 bases). The CDR3 reads CASSPPRGGGQDEQFF. CDR3 bases: TGTGCCAGCAGCCCACCCCGAGGGGGGGGCCAGGATGAGCAGTTCTTC.